Each of the 21 T cell receptor beta chains below was sequenced from the same sample in a study of PD-L1 blockade in urothelial cancer. Sequenced by immunoSEQ multiplex PCR; TCRdb stores in-frame clones only, minus some. The sample includes tens of thousands of clones, 80% to 85% seen only once; the top ten take approximately 9.2%. Time point denoted: pretreatment peripheral blood. The starting material was PBMCs, obtained around atezolizumab (anti-PD-L1) treatment. The receptors were gathered from a woman between 70 and 85 years old with urothelial cancer.

This clone showed up many times. The chain recombines TRBV4-2 with TRBJ2-7; the D is unclear. The V end was cut by 0 bases, the J end by 4 bases, with 7 bases between. This CDR3 contains 13 residues. In germline, CDR1 is LGHNA, CDR2 YNFKEQ. The CDR3 sequence is CASSQEQNYEQYF. Here the CDR3 DNA reads TGTGCCAGCAGCCAAGAGCAGAATTACGAGCAGTACTTC.

This clone was seen a handful of times. V gene TRBV5-1 combines with J gene TRBJ2-2; D is unresolved. V lost 0 bases, J lost 6 bases, and 9 bases lay in between. The CDR3 runs 14 residues. Germline CDR1 SGHRS, CDR2 YFSETQ. The CDR3 DNA reads as TGCGCCAGCAGCTTGGTAGCCGGCTCCGGGGAGCTGTTTTTT. Translated: CASSLVAGSGELFF.

DNA of the CDR3: TGTGCCACCAGCAGAGATCAGGGGAACACCCTGAGGGACACTGAAGCTTTCTTT. It translates to CATSRDQGNTLRDTEAFF. The V and J genes are TRBV15 and TRBJ1-1; possibly TRBD1 for D (6 bases). This CDR3 has 18 residues. CDR1 and CDR2 from the germline V gene are LNHNV and YYDKDF (reference sequence). Deletions cut 0 bases from V and 3 bases from J, with 20 bases between.

V gene TRBV5-1 combines with J gene TRBJ1-1; 7 bases are a match to TRBD1. The germline CDR1 and CDR2 sequences are SGHRS and YFSETQ. V lost 3 bases and J lost 7; bases outside the gene matches: 3. CDR3 size: 12 residues. CDR3 amino acids: CASSSQGGEAFF. The CDR3 DNA reads as TGCGCCAGCAGCTCGCAGGGGGGTGAAGCTTTCTTT.

The chain couples TRBV29-1 to TRBJ2-5; possibly TRBD2 for D (5 bases). V dropped 3 bases and J dropped 2 bases, with 10 bases sitting between them. Germline V gene sequence: CDR1 SQVTM, CDR2 ANQGSEA. This CDR3 spans 13 amino acids. Here the CDR3 reads CSVDVSGQETQYF. CDR3 DNA: TGCAGCGTTGATGTCTCGGGACAAGAGACCCAGTACTTC. The whole variable domain, filled in from reference TRBV29-1 and TRBJ2-5, reads SAVISQKPSRDICQRGTSLTIQCQVDSQVTMMFWYRQQPGQSLTLIATANQGSEATYESGFVIDKFPISRPNLTFSTLTVSNMSPEDSSIYLCSVDVSGQETQYFGPGTRLLVL.

CDR3 nucleotides: TGTGCCAGCAGCCCCCGCTCTGGGGCCAACGTCCTGACTTTC. Its protein is CASSPRSGANVLTF. The chain combines TRBV14 with TRBJ2-6, with D hard to call. From germline, CDR1 is SGHDN and CDR2 FVKESK. The CDR3 totals 14 residues. The ends were cut back, 4 bases at V and 0 bases at J, with 4 bases in the middle.

This CDR3 reads CASSLARELKLFF. The CDR3 DNA follows: TGTGCCAGCAGCTTAGCCCGGGAGTTAAAACTGTTTTTT. The V and J genes are TRBV7-8 and TRBJ1-4; D ambiguous. This CDR3 is 13 amino acids long. The germline CDR1 and CDR2 sequences are SGHVS and FQNEAQ. Trimming took off 0 bases at V and 10 bases at J, with 9 bases between the two ends. Together with reference TRBV7-8 and TRBJ1-4, the CDR3 gives the full variable domain: GAGVSQSPRYKVAKRGQDVALRCDPISGHVSLFWYQQALGQGPEFLTYFQNEAQLDKSGLPSDRFFAERPEGSVSTLKIQRTQQEDSAVYLCASSLARELKLFFGSGTQLSVL.

The J gene is TRBJ2-7, the V gene TRBV5-6, with 8 nucleotides matching TRBD1. With V trimmed by 4 bases and J by 5 bases, 11 bases remained unmatched. This CDR3 comprises 15 residues. The germline CDR1 and CDR2 sequences are SGHDT and YYEEEE. For the CDR3, the DNA is TGTGCCAGCAGCCCGGAGGCTGACAGGGGTAACGAGCAGTACTTC. This translates into CASSPEADRGNEQYF.

The chain joins TRBV28 to TRBJ1-4, with 7 positions matching TRBD1. From germline, CDR1 is MDHEN and CDR2 SYDVKM. V was pared by 6 bases and J by 3 bases, with 4 bases of the junction left unmatched. The CDR3 length is 14 residues. CDR3 bases: TGTGCCAGCAGCAGGGACAGAGCTAATGAAAAACTGTTTTTT. The encoded protein is CASSRDRANEKLFF.

The gene calls are TRBV14 and TRBJ1-2; TRBD1 agrees at 8 bases. The CDR3 totals 13 residues. Germline V lookup: CDR1 SGHDN, CDR2 FVKESK. V trimming: 7 bases; J trimming: 8 bases; junction bases outside the gene matches: 9. The CDR3, as DNA: TGTGCCAGCATGGCCGCAGGGGGCTTAGGCTACACCTTC. Amino acids: CASMAAGGLGYTF.

The chain joins TRBV5-1 to TRBJ1-5; D unresolved. The CDR3 runs to 14 residues. Per the germline V gene, CDR1 is SGHRS and CDR2 is YFSETQ. Trimming removed 0 bases at V and 10 bases at J, with 14 bases between. The DNA of the CDR3 is TGCGCCAGCAGCTTGGACTTCTCCGGTAGTCCCCAGCATTTT. Its protein is CASSLDFSGSPQHF.

V is TRBV11-2 and J is TRBJ2-1; D is undetermined. Germline V lookup: CDR1 SGHAT, CDR2 FQNNGV. This CDR3 region has 12 residues. Trimming pared 6 bases from V and 16 bases from J, leaving 19 bases between. This CDR3 reads CASSRRHTPLFF. The CDR3 bases are TGTGCCAGCAGTCGTAGACATACCCCTTTATTCTTC.

This sequence joins TRBV2 and TRBJ1-2, with TRBD1 matching 7 bases. V trimming: 7 bases; J trimming: 3 bases; junction bases outside the gene matches: 11. Germline CDR1 is SNHLY and CDR2 is FYNNEI. This CDR3 is built from 15 residues. CDR3: CASNPLDRAYYGYTF. CDR3 nucleotides: TGTGCCAGCAACCCGCTAGACAGGGCTTACTATGGCTACACCTTC.

V is TRBV10-3 and J is TRBJ1-2, with D perhaps TRBD1 (6 bases). Trimming cost V 5 bases and J 4 bases, with 17 bases left between them. Germline-derived CDR1 and CDR2 are ENHRY and SYGVKD. The CDR3 has 15 amino acids. The CDR3 loop is CAISPNPTGPYGYTF. The CDR3 DNA reads TGTGCCATCAGTCCCAACCCCACAGGGCCCTATGGCTACACCTTC.

The CDR3 region has the DNA TGTGCCTGGAGTCTCCAGACAGGGAGGTATACCTTC. This codes for CAWSLQTGRYTF. The rearrangement joins TRBV30 to TRBJ1-2; TRBD1 agrees at 7 bases. V shed 2 bases and J 14 bases; nucleotides not matched to a gene: 11. The CDR3 is 12 amino acids. From germline, CDR1 is GTSNPN and CDR2 SVGIG (reference sequence).

The chain recombines TRBV30 with TRBJ2-2; TRBD2 aligns across 8 bases. In germline, CDR1 is GTSNPN, CDR2 SVGIG (reference sequence). V trimming: 8 bases; J trimming: 3 bases; junction bases outside the gene matches: 14. CDR3 length: 16 amino acids. In nucleotides, the CDR3 is TGTGCCCGGCTGGACGTTAAGCGGGGGTACACCGGGGAGCTGTTTTTT. As protein: CARLDVKRGYTGELFF.

V is TRBV6-1 and J is TRBJ2-7, with 9 bases matching TRBD2. V lost 6 bases to trimming and J lost 3 bases; unmatched junction nucleotides: 9. CDR3 length: 15 amino acids. The V gene's germline CDR1 is MNHNS and CDR2 SASEGT. The CDR3 DNA sequence: TGTGCCAGCAGCGCATTGGCGGGAGGGTACTACGAGCAGTACTTC. This codes for CASSALAGGYYEQYF.

The chain employs TRBV5-1 and TRBJ2-1; a possible D gene is TRBD2 (7 bases). V was cut by 0 bases and J by 5 bases, with 15 bases left in between. In germline, CDR1 is SGHRS, CDR2 YFSETQ. The CDR3 is 16 amino acids. The CDR3 sequence: CASSLVGGGINNEQFF. The CDR3 region has the DNA TGCGCCAGCAGCTTGGTAGGGGGGGGGATAAACAATGAGCAGTTCTTC.

V usage is TRBV7-8 and J usage is TRBJ1-1; possible D gene TRBD1, 5 bases. The V gene lost 5 bases and the J gene lost 12 bases, with 19 bases spanning the gap. The CDR3 length is 13 residues. The germline V gene has CDR1 SGHVS and CDR2 FQNEAQ. The CDR3 region is CASSTLLWGGTFF. The CDR3 DNA sequence: TGTGCCAGCAGCACCCTGCTTTGGGGGGGAACTTTCTTT.

This clone was seen only once. The CDR3 DNA reads TGTGCCAGCAGTCTCCGCAATCAGCCCCAGCATTTT. It is translated as CASSLRNQPQHF. The J gene is TRBJ1-5, the V gene TRBV28, with no clear D. This CDR3 contains 12 residues. V was pared by 5 bases and J by 2 bases, with 4 bases between. Germline V gene data show CDR1 as MDHEN and CDR2 as SYDVKM.

The V and J genes are TRBV6-1 and TRBJ2-5, with D maybe TRBD1 (5 bases). Deletions cut 8 bases from V and 0 bases from J, with 13 bases between. This CDR3 spans 14 amino acids. CDR1 is MNHNS and CDR2 is SASEGT in the germline V gene. DNA of the CDR3: TGTGCCAGCGGTCCAGGGCACAACCAAGAGACCCAGTACTTC. It specifies CASGPGHNQETQYF.